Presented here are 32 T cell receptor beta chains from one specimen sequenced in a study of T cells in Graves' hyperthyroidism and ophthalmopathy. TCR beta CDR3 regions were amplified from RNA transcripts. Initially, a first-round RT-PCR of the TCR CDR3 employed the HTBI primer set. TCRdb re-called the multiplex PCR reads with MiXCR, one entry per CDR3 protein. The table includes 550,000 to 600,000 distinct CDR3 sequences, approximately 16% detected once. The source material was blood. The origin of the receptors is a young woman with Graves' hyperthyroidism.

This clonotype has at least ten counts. CDR3 amino acids: CASSQRGSNQPQHF. For the CDR3, the DNA is TGTGCCAGCAGTCAGCGGGGCAGCAATCAGCCCCAGCATTTT. This chain joins TRBV6-2 or TRBV6-3 and TRBJ1-5, with a possible D match to TRBD1 (5 bases). Germline CDR1 is MNHEY and CDR2 is SVGEGT. The CDR3 extends over 14 amino acids. The V end was cut by 5 bases, the J end by 1 base, with 9 bases between.

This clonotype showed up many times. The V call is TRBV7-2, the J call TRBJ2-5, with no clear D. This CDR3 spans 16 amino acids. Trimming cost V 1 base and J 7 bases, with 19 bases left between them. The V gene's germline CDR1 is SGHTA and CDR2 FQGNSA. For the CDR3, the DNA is TGTGCCAGCAGCTTAGGCGGAGCTAATAGTAAAGGGACCCAGTACTTC. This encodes CASSLGGANSKGTQYF.

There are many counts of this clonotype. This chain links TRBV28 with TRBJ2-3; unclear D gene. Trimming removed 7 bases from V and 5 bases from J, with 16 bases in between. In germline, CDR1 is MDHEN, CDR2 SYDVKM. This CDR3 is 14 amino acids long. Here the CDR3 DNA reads TGTGCCAGCACCCGTCCCACGGGCGGAGATACGCAGTATTTT. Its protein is CASTRPTGGDTQYF.

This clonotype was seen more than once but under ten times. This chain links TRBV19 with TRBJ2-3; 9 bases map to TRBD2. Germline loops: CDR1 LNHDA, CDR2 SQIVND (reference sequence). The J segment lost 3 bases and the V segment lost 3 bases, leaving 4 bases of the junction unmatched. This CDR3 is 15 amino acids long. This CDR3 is CASSIDSGSTDTQYF. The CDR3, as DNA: TGTGCCAGTAGTATCGATAGCGGGAGTACAGATACGCAGTATTTT.

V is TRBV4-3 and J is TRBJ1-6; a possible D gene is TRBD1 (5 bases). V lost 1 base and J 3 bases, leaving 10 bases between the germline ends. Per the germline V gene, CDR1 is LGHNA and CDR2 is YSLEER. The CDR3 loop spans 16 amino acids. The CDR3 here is CASSQGRQYYNSPLHF. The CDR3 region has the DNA TGCGCCAGCAGCCAAGGAAGACAGTACTATAATTCACCCCTCCACTTT.

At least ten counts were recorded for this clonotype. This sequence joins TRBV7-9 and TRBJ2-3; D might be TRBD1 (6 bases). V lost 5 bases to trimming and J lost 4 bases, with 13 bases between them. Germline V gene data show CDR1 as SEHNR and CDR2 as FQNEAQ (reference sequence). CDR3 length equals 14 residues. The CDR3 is CASSQNRVPDTQYF. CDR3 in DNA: TGTGCCAGCAGCCAGAACAGGGTCCCAGATACGCAGTATTTT.

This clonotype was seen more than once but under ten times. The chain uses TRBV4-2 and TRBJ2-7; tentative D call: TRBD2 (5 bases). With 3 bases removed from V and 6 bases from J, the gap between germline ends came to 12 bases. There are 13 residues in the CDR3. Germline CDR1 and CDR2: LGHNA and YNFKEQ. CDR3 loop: CASSHAQGSEQYF. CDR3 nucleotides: TGTGCCAGCAGCCACGCACAAGGGAGCGAGCAGTACTTC.

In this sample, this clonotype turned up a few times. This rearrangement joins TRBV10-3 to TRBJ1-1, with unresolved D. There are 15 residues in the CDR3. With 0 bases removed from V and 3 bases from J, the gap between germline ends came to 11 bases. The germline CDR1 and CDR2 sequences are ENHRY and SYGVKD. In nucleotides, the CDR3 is TGTGCCATCAGTGAGTCGCGCGTTCTGGACACTGAAGCTTTCTTT. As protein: CAISESRVLDTEAFF.

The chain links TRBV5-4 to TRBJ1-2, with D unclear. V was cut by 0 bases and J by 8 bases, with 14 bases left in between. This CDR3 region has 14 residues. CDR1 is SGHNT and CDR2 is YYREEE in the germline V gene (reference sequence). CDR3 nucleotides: TGTGCCAGCAGCTTGGAGGCCGCGTATCCGGGCTACACCTTC. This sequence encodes CASSLEAAYPGYTF.

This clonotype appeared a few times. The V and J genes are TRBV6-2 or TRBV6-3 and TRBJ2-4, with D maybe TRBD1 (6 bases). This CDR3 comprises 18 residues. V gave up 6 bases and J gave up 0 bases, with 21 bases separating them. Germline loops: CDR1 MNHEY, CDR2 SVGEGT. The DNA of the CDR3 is TGTGCCAGCAGCTATGGGACACGGAATCTCCTAGCCAAAAACATTCAGTACTTC. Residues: CASSYGTRNLLAKNIQYF.

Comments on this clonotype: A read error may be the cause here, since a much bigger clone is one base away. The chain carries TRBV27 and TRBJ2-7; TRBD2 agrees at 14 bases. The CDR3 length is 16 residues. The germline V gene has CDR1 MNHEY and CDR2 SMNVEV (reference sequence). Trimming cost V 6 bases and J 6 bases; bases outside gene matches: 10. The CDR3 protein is CASSVPGLAGAFEQYF. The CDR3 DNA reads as TGTGCCAGCAGCGTCCCGGGACTAGCGGGGGCCTTCGAGCAGTACTTC.

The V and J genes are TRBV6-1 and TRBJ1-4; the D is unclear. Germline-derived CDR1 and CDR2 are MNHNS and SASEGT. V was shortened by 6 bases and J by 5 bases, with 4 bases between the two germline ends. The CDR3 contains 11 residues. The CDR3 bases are TGTGCCAGCAGGAGAAATGAAAAACTGTTTTTT. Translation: CASRRNEKLFF.

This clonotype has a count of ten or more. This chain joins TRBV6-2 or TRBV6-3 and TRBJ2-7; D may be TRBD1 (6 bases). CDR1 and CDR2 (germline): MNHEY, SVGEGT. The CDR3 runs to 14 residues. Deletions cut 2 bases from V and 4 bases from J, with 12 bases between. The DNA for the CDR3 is TGTGCCAGCAGTTACCACCCACAGGGATACGAGCAGTACTTC. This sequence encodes CASSYHPQGYEQYF.

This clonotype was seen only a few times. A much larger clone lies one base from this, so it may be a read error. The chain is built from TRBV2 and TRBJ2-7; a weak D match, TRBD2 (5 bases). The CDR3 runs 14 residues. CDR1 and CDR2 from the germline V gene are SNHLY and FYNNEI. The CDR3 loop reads CAGRRTGYPYEQYF. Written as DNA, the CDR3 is TGTGCCGGCAGGAGGACGGGATACCCCTACGAGCAGTACTTC.

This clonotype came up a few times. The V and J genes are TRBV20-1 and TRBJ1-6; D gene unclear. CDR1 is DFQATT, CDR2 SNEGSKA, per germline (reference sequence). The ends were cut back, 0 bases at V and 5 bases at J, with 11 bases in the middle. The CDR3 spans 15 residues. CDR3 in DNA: TGCAGTGCTAGAGATGGCGGATTTAATAATTCACCCCTCCACTTT. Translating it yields CSARDGGFNNSPLHF.

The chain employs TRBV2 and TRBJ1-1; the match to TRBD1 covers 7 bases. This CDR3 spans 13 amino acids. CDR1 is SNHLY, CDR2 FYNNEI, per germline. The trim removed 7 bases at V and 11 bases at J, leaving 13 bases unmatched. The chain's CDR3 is CASTPGTERRAFF. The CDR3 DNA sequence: TGTGCCAGCACCCCAGGGACAGAAAGGCGGGCTTTCTTT.

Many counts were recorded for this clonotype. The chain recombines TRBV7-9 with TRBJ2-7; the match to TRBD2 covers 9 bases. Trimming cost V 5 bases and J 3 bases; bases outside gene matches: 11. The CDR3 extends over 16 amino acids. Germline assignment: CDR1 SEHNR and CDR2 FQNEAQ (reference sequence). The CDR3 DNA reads TGTGCCAGCAGCCCGGCGGGGACTAGCAACTACTACGAGCAGTACTTC. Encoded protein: CASSPAGTSNYYEQYF.

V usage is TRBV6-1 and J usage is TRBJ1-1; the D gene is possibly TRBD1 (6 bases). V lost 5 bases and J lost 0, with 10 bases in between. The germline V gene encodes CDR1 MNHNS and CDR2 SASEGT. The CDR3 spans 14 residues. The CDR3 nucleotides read TGTGCCAGCAGTTCGGGGGACATGAACACTGAAGCTTTCTTT. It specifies CASSSGDMNTEAFF.

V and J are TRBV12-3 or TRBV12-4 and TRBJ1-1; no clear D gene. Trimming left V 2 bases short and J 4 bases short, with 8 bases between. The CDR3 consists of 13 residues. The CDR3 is CASSLFLTTEAFF. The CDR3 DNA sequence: TGTGCCAGCAGTTTATTTTTGACCACTGAAGCTTTCTTT.

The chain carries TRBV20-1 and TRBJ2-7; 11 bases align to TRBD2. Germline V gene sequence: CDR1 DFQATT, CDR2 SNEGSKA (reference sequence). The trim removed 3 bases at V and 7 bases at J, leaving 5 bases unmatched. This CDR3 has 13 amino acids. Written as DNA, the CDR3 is TGCAGTGCTAGGGCCCGGACTAGCGGGGAGCAGTACTTC. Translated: CSARARTSGEQYF.

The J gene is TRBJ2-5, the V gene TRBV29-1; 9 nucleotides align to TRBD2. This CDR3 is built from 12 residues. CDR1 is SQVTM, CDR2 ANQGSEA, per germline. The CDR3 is CSSSGNAETQYF. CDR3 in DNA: TGCAGTTCTAGCGGGAACGCAGAGACCCAGTACTTC.

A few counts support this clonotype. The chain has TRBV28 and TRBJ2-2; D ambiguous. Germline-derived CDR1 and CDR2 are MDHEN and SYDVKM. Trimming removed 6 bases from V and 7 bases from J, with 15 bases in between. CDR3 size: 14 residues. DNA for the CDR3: TGTGCCAGCAGCCCGAGCCCCCTGAGCGGGGAGCTGTTTTTT. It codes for CASSPSPLSGELFF.

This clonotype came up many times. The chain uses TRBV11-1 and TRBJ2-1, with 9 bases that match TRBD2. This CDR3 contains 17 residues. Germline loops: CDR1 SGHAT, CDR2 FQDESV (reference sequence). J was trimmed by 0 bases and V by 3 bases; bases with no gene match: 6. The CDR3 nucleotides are TGTGCCAGCAGCTTCGTCCTAGCGGGGAGCTCCTACAATGAGCAGTTCTTC. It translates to CASSFVLAGSSYNEQFF.

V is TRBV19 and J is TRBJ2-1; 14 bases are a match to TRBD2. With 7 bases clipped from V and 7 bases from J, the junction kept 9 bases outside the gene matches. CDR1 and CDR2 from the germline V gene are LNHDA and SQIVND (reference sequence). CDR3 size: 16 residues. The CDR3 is CASTHRLAGGLNEQFF. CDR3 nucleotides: TGTGCCAGTACGCACCGACTAGCGGGGGGGCTAAATGAGCAGTTCTTC.

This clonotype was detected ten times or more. The CDR3 spells CASSLRGGYNEQFF. Here the CDR3 DNA reads TGTGCCAGCAGCTTACGCGGGGGCTACAATGAGCAGTTCTTC. The chain recombines TRBV7-3 with TRBJ2-1, with 7 bases fitting TRBD2. CDR1 is SGHTA, CDR2 FQGTGA, per germline. The CDR3 covers 14 residues. The V gene end was trimmed by 2 bases and the J gene end by 3 bases; junction bases not matched to a gene: 1.

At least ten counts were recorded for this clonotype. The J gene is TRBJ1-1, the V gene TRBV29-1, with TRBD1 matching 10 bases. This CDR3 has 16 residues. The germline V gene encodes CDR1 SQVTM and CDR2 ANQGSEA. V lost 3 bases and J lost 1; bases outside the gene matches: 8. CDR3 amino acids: CSVDFRDRGSNTEAFF. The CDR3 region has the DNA TGCAGCGTTGATTTCCGGGACAGGGGATCGAACACTGAAGCTTTCTTT.

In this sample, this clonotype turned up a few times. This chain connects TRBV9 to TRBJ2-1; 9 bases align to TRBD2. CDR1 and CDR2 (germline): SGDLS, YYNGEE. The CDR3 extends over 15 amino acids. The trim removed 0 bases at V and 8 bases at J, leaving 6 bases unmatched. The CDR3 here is CASSVGSGSGDEQFF. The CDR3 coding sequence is TGTGCCAGCAGCGTAGGTAGCGGGAGTGGTGATGAGCAGTTCTTC.

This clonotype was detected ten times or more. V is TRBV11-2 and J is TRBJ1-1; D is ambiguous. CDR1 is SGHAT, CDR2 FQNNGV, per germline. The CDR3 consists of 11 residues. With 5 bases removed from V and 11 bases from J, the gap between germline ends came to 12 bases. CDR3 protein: CASSAVYRAFF. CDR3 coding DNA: TGTGCCAGCAGCGCCGTGTATCGGGCTTTCTTT.

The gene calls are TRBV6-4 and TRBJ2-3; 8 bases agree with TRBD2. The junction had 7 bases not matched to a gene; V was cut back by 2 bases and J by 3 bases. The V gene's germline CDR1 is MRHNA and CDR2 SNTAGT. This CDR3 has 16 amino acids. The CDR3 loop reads CASSDESGSGTDTQYF. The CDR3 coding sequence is TGTGCCAGCAGTGACGAGAGCGGGAGTGGGACAGATACGCAGTATTTT.

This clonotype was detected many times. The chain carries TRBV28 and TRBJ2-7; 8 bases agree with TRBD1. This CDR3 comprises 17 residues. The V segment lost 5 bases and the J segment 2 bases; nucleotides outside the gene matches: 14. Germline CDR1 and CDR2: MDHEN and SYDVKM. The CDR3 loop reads CASSPKPGTGNPYEQYF. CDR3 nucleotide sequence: TGTGCCAGCAGTCCCAAGCCCGGGACAGGAAATCCCTACGAGCAGTACTTC.

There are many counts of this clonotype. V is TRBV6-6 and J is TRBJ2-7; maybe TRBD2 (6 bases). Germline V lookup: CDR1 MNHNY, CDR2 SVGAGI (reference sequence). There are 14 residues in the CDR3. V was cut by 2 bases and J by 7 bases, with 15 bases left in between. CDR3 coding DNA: TGTGCCAGCAGTTACCGACCGGGCGGAGGGGAGCAGTACTTC. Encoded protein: CASSYRPGGGEQYF.

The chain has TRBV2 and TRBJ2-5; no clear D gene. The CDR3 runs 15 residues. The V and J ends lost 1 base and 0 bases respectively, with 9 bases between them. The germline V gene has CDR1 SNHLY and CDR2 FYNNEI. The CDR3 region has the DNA TGTGCCAGCAGTGAAGGGTCGTCAAACCAAGAGACCCAGTACTTC. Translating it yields CASSEGSSNQETQYF.